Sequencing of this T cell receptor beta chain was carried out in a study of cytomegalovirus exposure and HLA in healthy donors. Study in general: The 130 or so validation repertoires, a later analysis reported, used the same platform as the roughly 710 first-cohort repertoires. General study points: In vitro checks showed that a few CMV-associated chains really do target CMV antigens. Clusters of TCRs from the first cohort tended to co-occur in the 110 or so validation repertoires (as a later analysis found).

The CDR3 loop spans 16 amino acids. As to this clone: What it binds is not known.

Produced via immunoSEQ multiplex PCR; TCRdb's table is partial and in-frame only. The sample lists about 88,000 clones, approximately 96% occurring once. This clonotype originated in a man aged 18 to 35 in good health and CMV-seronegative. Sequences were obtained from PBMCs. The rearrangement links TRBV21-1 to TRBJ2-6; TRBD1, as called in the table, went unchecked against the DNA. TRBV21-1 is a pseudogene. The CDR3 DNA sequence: TGTGCCAGCATTCAGGGTTCCGCTCTGGATGCCAACGTCCTGACTTTC. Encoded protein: CASIQGSALDANVLTF.